Detailed here is one T cell receptor beta chain. How the authors handled the data: Estimation of nucleated cell counts relied on the amplification of reference gene primers. TCRdb's copy holds only in-frame clones and misses some; the assay was immunoSEQ multiplex PCR. For V, J and clone size, that table is used; D and trimming come from the DNA. The repertoire includes 45,000 to 55,000 clones, approximately 89% of them detected once, and less than 4.5% sits in the top ten. This sample was included in a study of blood T cell repertoires in COVID-19. On the study more broadly: The United States, Italy and Spain provided the acute and convalescent COVID-19 samples. The cDNA or gDNA used as material had been derived from T cells, B-cell-depleted T cells, or PBMCs.

The V gene end was trimmed by 7 bases and the J gene end by 2 bases; junction bases not matched to a gene: 5. CDR1 is SQVTM, CDR2 ANQGSEA, per germline. There are 14 residues in the CDR3. The receptor was derived from a human donor in a cohort sampled during active COVID-19. The sequencing input was peripheral blood. The J gene is TRBJ2-3, the V gene TRBV29-1, with 11 positions matching TRBD1. The DNA for the CDR3 is TGCAGCGCACGGACAGGGGGCAACACAGATACGCAGTATTTT. Encoded protein: CSARTGGNTDTQYF.